Here is one T cell receptor beta chain with its context. This sample is drawn from a study of T cells in Graves' hyperthyroidism and ophthalmopathy. After removal of 4 bases from V and 2 bases from J, the junction contained 5 bases not matched to a gene. Germline CDR1 SGHNT, CDR2 YENEEA. The CDR3 has 15 residues. RNA transcripts yielded amplified TCR beta CDR3 regions. First-round RT-PCR of the TCR CDR3 relied on the HTBI primer set. TCRdb redid the calling of the multiplex PCR reads with MiXCR, one entry per CDR3 protein. The data contain 700,000 or so distinct CDR3 sequences, roughly 14% of them seen just once; the ten biggest clones take up approximately 12%.

The receptor comes from a woman aged 45 to 65 with Graves' ophthalmopathy. Sequenced material: blood. The chain has TRBV11-3 and TRBJ2-4, with 7 bases aligning to TRBD1. The CDR3 loop reads CASSYKGATKNIQYF. CDR3 DNA sequence: TGTGCCAGCAGCTACAAGGGGGCAACCAAAAACATTCAGTACTTC.